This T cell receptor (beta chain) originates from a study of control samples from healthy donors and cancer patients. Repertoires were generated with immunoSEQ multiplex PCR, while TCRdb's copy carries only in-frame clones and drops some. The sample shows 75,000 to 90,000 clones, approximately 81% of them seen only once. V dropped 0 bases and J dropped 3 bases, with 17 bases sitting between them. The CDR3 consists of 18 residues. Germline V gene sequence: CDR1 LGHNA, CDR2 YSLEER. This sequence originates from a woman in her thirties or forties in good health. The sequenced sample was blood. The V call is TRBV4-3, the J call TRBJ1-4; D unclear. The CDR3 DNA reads TGCGCCAGCAGCCAAGATCTGGTCATGAGGGCATCTAATGAAAAACTGTTTTTT. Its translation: CASSQDLVMRASNEKLFF.